The subject of this entry is one TCR beta chain. This record comes from a study of blood T cell repertoires in COVID-19. As for the study in general: COVID-19 samples from acute and convalescent phases originated in the United States, Italy and Spain. T cells, B-cell-depleted T cells, or PBMCs provided the cDNA or gDNA that served as material.

Germline V gene data show CDR1 as SSHAT and CDR2 as FNYEAQ (reference sequence). The CDR3 covers 13 residues. Original analysis: Reference gene primer amplification gave nucleated cell count estimates. Assay used: immunoSEQ multiplex PCR; TCRdb lists only in-frame clones, some missing. D and trimming come from the DNA, and the V and J calls and clone size come from that table. The profile shows fewer than 300,000 clones, around 84% of them singletons. Seattle-derived patients entered the study during active infection and were followed longitudinally. This TCR derives from a human donor with COVID-19, enrolled during active disease. The donor label of this sample is uncertain. Sequenced: peripheral blood. This chain uses TRBV7-7 with TRBJ2-1; D might be TRBD2 (6 bases). This CDR3 reads CAASSEPTSEQFF. CDR3 bases: TGTGCGGCTTCTAGCGAGCCTACAAGCGAGCAGTTCTTC. Variable domain in full (rest from reference TRBV7-7 and TRBJ2-1): GAGVSQSPRYKVTKRGQDVTLRCDPISSHATLYWYQQALGQGPEFLTYFNYEAQPDKSGLPSDRFSAERPEGSISTLTIQRTEQRDSAMYRCAASSEPTSEQFFGPGTRLTVL.